The 2 T cell receptor beta chains below come from one sample, sequenced in a study of blood T cell repertoires in COVID-19 (TCRdb year 2020). Preparation of the library involved the immunoSEQ multiplex PCR assay. Drawn from immuneACCESS, this table holds only the in-frame rearrangements with V and J called that TCRdb kept. Clones are partly lost; checked studies trace under half to an unresolved V gene and leave the rest unexplained. The sample records roughly 200,000 clones, more than 65% of which are singletons. The ten largest clones add up to about 4.2% of the sample. Sequenced material: peripheral blood. Receptors originate from a man between 45 and 60 years old with active or convalescent COVID-19.

The chain recombines TRBV9 with TRBJ2-5; 12 positions match TRBD2. V shed 4 bases, J shed 4 bases, and the junction held 2 bases outside the gene matches. Per germline, CDR1 SGDLS and CDR2 YYNGEE. There are 14 residues in the CDR3. CDR3 sequence: CASSPGLAGETQYF. The CDR3 DNA reads TGTGCCAGCAGCCCGGGACTAGCGGGAGAGACCCAGTACTTC.

This chain uses TRBV19 with TRBJ1-2; a weak D match, TRBD1 (5 bases). V was shortened by 5 bases and J by 7 bases, with 14 bases between the two germline ends. Germline CDR1 is LNHDA and CDR2 is SQIVND (reference sequence). There are 13 residues in the CDR3. The CDR3 DNA is TGTGCCAGTAGTGTCGGGGGGAAGGTTGGCTACACCTTC. Translation: CASSVGGKVGYTF.